Below are 11 T cell receptor beta chains sequenced from a single sample in a study of T cells in Graves' hyperthyroidism and ophthalmopathy. RNA transcripts yielded amplified TCR beta CDR3 regions. The study used the HTBI primer set for a first-round RT-PCR of the TCR CDR3. TCRdb called the multiplex PCR reads again in MiXCR, with one record for every CDR3 protein. The repertoire holds a few hundred thousand distinct CDR3 sequences, under 25% seen once, with about 26% in the top ten. The sequenced material came from blood. Receptors originate from a man younger than 35 with Graves' hyperthyroidism.

This clonotype occurred many times. The chain employs TRBV10-3 and TRBJ1-1; D ambiguous. Looked up from germline, CDR1 is ENHRY and CDR2 is SYGVKD. This CDR3 is 13 amino acids long. V was clipped by 6 bases and J by 2 bases, with 10 bases between them. CDR3 DNA sequence: TGTGCCATCAGCTCGGACGGAAACACTGAAGCTTTCTTT. This sequence encodes CAISSDGNTEAFF.

The rearrangement uses TRBV7-3 and TRBJ2-5, with 14 nucleotides matching TRBD2. The CDR3 is 15 amino acids. Unmatched junction bases numbered 4, after V lost 5 bases and J lost 5 bases. Per germline, CDR1 SGHTA and CDR2 FQGTGA. CDR3 in amino acids: CASSVTSGREETQYF. Written as DNA, the CDR3 is TGTGCCAGCAGCGTGACTAGCGGGAGGGAGGAGACCCAGTACTTC.

The chain joins TRBV6-5 to TRBJ1-2; D call uncertain. The germline V gene has CDR1 MNHEY and CDR2 SVGAGI. The CDR3 length is 12 residues. Trimming left V 4 bases short and J 7 bases short, with 10 bases between. CDR3 amino acids: CASSSGLGGYTF. CDR3 DNA: TGTGCCAGCAGTTCTGGACTTGGTGGCTACACCTTC.

V gene TRBV12-3 or TRBV12-4 combines with J gene TRBJ2-5; perhaps TRBD2 as D (6 bases). Trimming pared 9 bases from V and 5 bases from J, leaving 16 bases between. The CDR3 is 13 amino acids. CDR3 bases: TGTGCCAGTTCTTTCGGGAGAGCTGAGACCCAGTACTTC. This codes for CASSFGRAETQYF.

The chain has TRBV2 and TRBJ2-7, with D possibly TRBD1 on 6 matching bases. V was shortened by 3 bases and J by 3 bases, with 12 bases between the two germline ends. CDR3 length: 14 amino acids. Germline V gene lookup returns CDR1 SNHLY and CDR2 FYNNEI. The CDR3 region is CASSDTGNLYEQYF. The CDR3 DNA sequence: TGTGCCAGCAGTGACACAGGGAATCTCTACGAGCAGTACTTC.

There are many counts of this clonotype. This chain uses TRBV6-1 with TRBJ2-3; D is unclear. V was trimmed by 1 base and J by 14 bases, leaving 16 bases between them. The CDR3 covers 13 residues. From germline, CDR1 is MNHNS and CDR2 SASEGT. CDR3 region: CASSEDFSIPPYF. CDR3 bases: TGTGCCAGCAGTGAAGACTTTAGCATCCCACCGTATTTT.

This clonotype has ten or more counts. The rearrangement links TRBV6-2 or TRBV6-3 to TRBJ2-6; 8 bases match TRBD1. This CDR3 is 19 amino acids long. CDR1 and CDR2 (germline): MNHEY, SVGEGT. V lost 4 bases and J lost 0; bases outside the gene matches: 11. CDR3 loop: CASSSRTGPMNSGANVLTF. The CDR3 DNA follows: TGTGCCAGCAGTTCCCGGACAGGGCCCATGAACTCTGGGGCCAACGTCCTGACTTTC.

Many counts were recorded for this clonotype. J is TRBJ2-7 and V is TRBV6-5; D ambiguous. The CDR3 has 13 amino acids. Germline lookup yields CDR1 MNHEY and CDR2 SVGAGI. V was clipped by 0 bases and J by 6 bases, with 9 bases between them. This chain's CDR3 is CASSYSNKLEQYF. CDR3 sequence (DNA): TGTGCCAGCAGTTACTCGAATAAGCTCGAGCAGTACTTC.

The V call is TRBV19, the J call TRBJ1-1; 9 bases are shared with TRBD1. The CDR3 has 15 residues. CDR1 and CDR2 (germline): LNHDA, SQIVND (reference sequence). J lost 3 bases, V lost 7 bases, and 9 bases had no gene match. This CDR3 is CASNPGQGGDTEAFF. The CDR3 nucleotides are TGTGCCAGTAACCCGGGACAGGGAGGAGACACTGAAGCTTTCTTT.

The CDR3 coding sequence is TGTGCCAGCAGCCCCCCTTTACCGACAGTGCCTTACTTTGGCTACACCTTC. This gives the protein CASSPPLPTVPYFGYTF. This chain joins TRBV11-1 and TRBJ1-2; possibly TRBD1 for D (5 bases). CDR3 length equals 17 residues. The V end was cut by 5 bases, the J end by 7 bases, with 26 bases between. Looked up from germline, CDR1 is SGHAT and CDR2 is FQDESV (reference sequence).

This clonotype was recorded many times. The chain uses TRBV10-2 and TRBJ1-1; possibly TRBD1 for D (6 bases). This CDR3 is 14 amino acids long. CDR1 WSHSY and CDR2 SAAADI come from the germline V gene. Trimming removed 8 bases at V and 1 base at J, with 14 bases between. The CDR3 region is CASVGGRRNTEAFF. Here the CDR3 DNA reads TGCGCCAGCGTTGGGGGGCGGAGGAACACTGAAGCTTTCTTT.